The source of this T cell receptor beta chain is a study of graft-versus-host responses after intestinal transplantation. Study at large: Recipients obtained multivisceral, liver-intestinal, or isolated intestinal transplants. The study, taken as a whole, reports: The highest levels of circulating GvH clones went along with early declines in HvG clones after transplant. Individuals carrying graft-donor T cell macrochimerism showed high graft-versus-host to host-versus-graft clonal ratios in allografts.

Regarding this clone: Its target is not known.

Measured with immunoSEQ multiplex PCR; TCRdb has only the in-frame clones, and not every one. This sample yields about 61,000 clones, of which almost 95% are seen a single time; 0.38% belongs to the top ten. The clonotype comes from a human donor who was the organ donor for an intestinal transplant. The sample here was unstimulated CD4+ T cells sorted from spleen or lymph node cells, taken before transplant.

In nucleotides, the CDR3 is TGTGCCAGCAGCTTTAAAATCCCAGGGTCTTCAGACGAGCAGTACTTC. Protein sequence: CASSFKIPGSSDEQYF. This chain links TRBV5-4 with TRBJ2-7; weak D call: TRBD1 (5 bases). Germline-derived CDR1 and CDR2 are SGHNT and YYREEE (reference sequence). CDR3 length: 16 amino acids. Trimming shortened V by 2 bases and J by 5 bases, and 20 bases separated the two germline ends.